The next 14 T cell receptor beta chains were all read from a single sample in a study of blood T cell repertoires in COVID-19 (TCRdb year 2020). The protocol used for the library was the immunoSEQ multiplex PCR assay. The source is immuneACCESS, and TCRdb retained only in-frame sequences with V and J called. Part of the clones is not carried over; for the studies checked, unresolved V genes explain less than half of this, and the remainder is unexplained. The sample table lists over 110,000 clones, 81% of them with a count of one. The ten largest clones add up to around 8.4% of the sample. Source material: peripheral blood. The receptors were sampled from a human donor in a cohort sampled during active COVID-19.

The chain recombines TRBV6-6 with TRBJ2-2; maybe TRBD1 (5 bases). V shed 10 bases and J shed 0 bases, with 18 bases lying between them. The CDR3 runs to 16 residues. Per germline, CDR1 MNHNY and CDR2 SVGAGI (reference sequence). The CDR3 sequence: CATRDSGASNTGELFF. DNA for the CDR3: TGTGCCACCCGAGATTCTGGGGCCTCGAACACCGGGGAGCTGTTTTTT.

CDR3 sequence reads: CASSFSPSGSDEQYF. The CDR3, as DNA: TGTGCCAGCAGTTTCTCGCCTAGCGGGAGTGACGAGCAGTACTTC. This sequence joins TRBV28 and TRBJ2-7; TRBD2 matches at 10 bases. The V and J ends lost 3 bases and 5 bases, in that order; junction bases with no gene match: 7. CDR1 and CDR2 from the germline V gene are MDHEN and SYDVKM. This CDR3 contains 15 residues. The entire variable domain, with the rest obtained from reference TRBV28 and TRBJ2-7, is as follows: DVKVTQSSRYLVKRTGEKVFLECVQDMDHENMFWYRQDPGLGLRLIYFSYDVKMKEKGDIPEGYSVSREKKERFSLILESASTNQTSMYLCASSFSPSGSDEQYFGPGTRLTVT.

Here the CDR3 DNA reads TGTGCCACCAGCGTTCGGACAGGGGGGGATGAGCAGTTCTTC. This translates into CATSVRTGGDEQFF. The rearrangement links TRBV15 to TRBJ2-1, with 10 bases that match TRBD1. The CDR3 length is 14 residues. V shed 5 bases, J shed 8 bases, and the junction held 6 bases outside the gene matches. Germline V gene sequence: CDR1 LNHNV, CDR2 YYDKDF (reference sequence).

This chain connects TRBV21-1 to TRBJ2-7; the tabulated D call, TRBD2, remains unverified against the DNA. TRBV21-1 is flagged as a pseudogene. The CDR3 length is 18 residues. The CDR3 region is CASSKSHGTSGYSYEQYF. In DNA form, the CDR3 reads TGTGCCAGCAGCAAAAGCCACGGGACTAGCGGTTACAGTTACGAGCAGTACTTC.

The rearrangement links TRBV7-3 to TRBJ2-4; TRBD1 matches 9 bases. This CDR3 region has 15 residues. J was trimmed by 9 bases and V by 3 bases; bases with no gene match: 9. From germline, CDR1 is SGHTA and CDR2 FQGTGA. In nucleotides, the CDR3 is TGTGCCAGCAGCTTGTCCGGGACAGGGCTGGGCATTCAGTACTTC. It translates to CASSLSGTGLGIQYF. The variable domain in full, with the rest retrieved from reference TRBV7-3 and TRBJ2-4, is GAGVSQTPSNKVTEKGKYVELRCDPISGHTALYWYRQSLGQGPEFLIYFQGTGAADDSGLPNDRFFAVRPEGSVSTLKIQRTERGDSAVYLCASSLSGTGLGIQYFGAGTRLSVL.

V is TRBV28 and J is TRBJ1-3, with D possibly TRBD1 on 5 matching bases. The CDR3 extends over 16 amino acids. V was shortened by 5 bases and J by 2 bases, with 16 bases between the two germline ends. The V gene's germline CDR1 is MDHEN and CDR2 SYDVKM. Written as DNA, the CDR3 is TGTGCCAGCAGTCCGTTATTCCAGGGTGCTGGAAACACCATATATTTT. Residues: CASSPLFQGAGNTIYF.

The CDR3 here is CASKAAGRAYNEQFF. The CDR3, as DNA: TGTGCCAGCAAGGCAGCGGGAAGGGCATACAATGAGCAGTTCTTC. The chain recombines TRBV6-5 with TRBJ2-1, with TRBD2 matching 7 bases. The CDR3 loop spans 15 amino acids. V lost 7 bases, J lost 4 bases, and 10 bases stayed unmatched. Per germline, CDR1 MNHEY and CDR2 SVGAGI.

The genes are TRBV7-2 and TRBJ2-7, with 10 bases identical to TRBD1. The CDR3 extends over 17 amino acids. Germline CDR1 reads SGHTA; CDR2 reads FQGNSA. Trimming took 1 base from V and 2 from J; bases not matched to a gene: 8. CDR3 protein: CASSLGTGGASPYEQYF. The CDR3 coding sequence is TGTGCCAGCAGCTTAGGGACAGGGGGTGCAAGTCCCTACGAGCAGTACTTC.

CDR3 in DNA: TGTGCCAGTAGTATAGATCAGGGGGGCGCTGAAGCTTTCTTT. Its protein is CASSIDQGGAEAFF. V gene TRBV19 combines with J gene TRBJ1-1, with 7 bases aligning to TRBD1. CDR1 LNHDA and CDR2 SQIVND come from the germline V gene (reference sequence). This CDR3 is built from 14 residues. Losses at the gene ends were 0 bases for V and 6 bases for J; bases not matched to a gene: 4.

For this clone: The junction departs from germline at one end; a sequencing error may be responsible. This sample includes further DNA sequences coding for the same CDR3. The chain recombines TRBV6-5 with TRBJ2-7, with D tentatively TRBD2 (5 bases). This CDR3 has 14 amino acids. The germline CDR1 and CDR2 sequences are MNHEY and SVGAGI. DNA of the CDR3: TGTGCCAGCACCCAGCCAGAGGGATCCTACGAACAGTACTTC. This codes for CASTQPEGSYEQYF.

The chain joins TRBV5-1 to TRBJ1-4; 7 nucleotides line up with TRBD1. Losses at the gene ends were 0 bases for V and 6 bases for J; bases not matched to a gene: 5. The CDR3 is 15 residues long. Germline lookup yields CDR1 SGHRS and CDR2 YFSETQ. The CDR3 is CASSLAARGDEKLFF. The CDR3 bases are TGCGCCAGCAGCTTGGCAGCCAGGGGGGATGAAAAACTGTTTTTT.

There are a few counts of this clone. The chain combines TRBV18 with TRBJ1-1, with a weak D call TRBD1 (5 bases). The length of the CDR3 is 14 residues. The ends were cut back, 2 bases at V and 4 bases at J, with 11 bases in the middle. Germline values: CDR1 KGHSH, CDR2 LQKENI. Here the CDR3 reads CASSPVSGVTEAFF. Here the CDR3 DNA reads TGTGCCAGCTCACCAGTCTCGGGGGTCACTGAAGCTTTCTTT. Variable domain in full (rest from reference TRBV18 and TRBJ1-1): NAGVMQNPRHLVRRRGQEARLRCSPMKGHSHVYWYRQLPEEGLKFMVYLQKENIIDESGMPKERFSAEFPKEGPSILRIQQVVRGDSAAYFCASSPVSGVTEAFFGQGTRLTVV.

V is TRBV7-2 and J is TRBJ1-2, with 8 bases identical to TRBD1. Germline V lookup: CDR1 SGHTA, CDR2 FQGNSA. The CDR3 is 17 amino acids. V lost 1 base, J lost 4 bases, and 11 bases stayed unmatched. The CDR3 coding sequence is TGTGCCAGCAGCTTAGGGGGGACAGGAGGGGCCGGCTATGGCTACACCTTC. Translation gives CASSLGGTGGAGYGYTF.

The J gene is TRBJ2-7, the V gene TRBV28, with 7 bases identical to TRBD1. This CDR3 spans 15 amino acids. The trim removed 5 bases at V and 0 bases at J, leaving 7 bases unmatched. Germline CDR1 MDHEN, CDR2 SYDVKM. The CDR3 region is CASSEGQPSSYEQYF. CDR3 nucleotides: TGTGCCAGCAGTGAGGGACAGCCGAGCTCCTACGAGCAGTACTTC.